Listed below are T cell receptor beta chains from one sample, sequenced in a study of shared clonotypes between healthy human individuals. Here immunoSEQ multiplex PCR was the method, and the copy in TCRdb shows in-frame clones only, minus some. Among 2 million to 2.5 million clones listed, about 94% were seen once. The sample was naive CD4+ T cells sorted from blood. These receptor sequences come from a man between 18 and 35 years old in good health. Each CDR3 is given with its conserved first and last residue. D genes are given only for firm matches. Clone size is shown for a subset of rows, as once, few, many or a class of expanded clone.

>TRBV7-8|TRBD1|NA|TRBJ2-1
TGTGCCAGCAGCTTTGTAGGGGGCGGTGAGCAGTTCTTC
CASSFVGGGEQFF
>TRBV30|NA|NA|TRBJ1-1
TGTGCCTGGAGTGTGTCAGGGATTGGTGAAGCTTTCTTT
CAWSVSGIGEAFF
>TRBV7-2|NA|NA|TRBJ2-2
TGTGCCAGCAGTAGGGGCGGGATTCGTACCGGGGAGCTGTTTTTT
CASSRGGIRTGELFF
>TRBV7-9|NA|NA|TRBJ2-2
TGTGCCTTACAGGGAGCGAACACCGGGGAGCTGTTTTTT
CALQGANTGELFF
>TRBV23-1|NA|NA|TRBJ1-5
TGCGCCAGCCACCCCTCCGGTCCATTAAGGCCTCAGCCCCAGCATTTT
CASHPSGPLRPQPQHF
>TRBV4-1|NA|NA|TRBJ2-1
TGCGCCAGCAGCCAAAATCCTCACAATTACAATGAGCAGTTCTTC
CASSQNPHNYNEQFF
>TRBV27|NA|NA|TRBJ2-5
TGTGCCAGCAGTTCCCCCGCGAAAGCGGAGACCCAGTACTTC
CASSSPAKAETQYF
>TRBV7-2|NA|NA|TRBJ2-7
TGTGCCAGCAGTCCCACCTCAGGCGAGCAGTACTTC
CASSPTSGEQYF
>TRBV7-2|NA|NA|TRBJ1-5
TGTGCCAGCAGCTTAGACGGGAGATCGAATCAGCCCCAGCATTTT
CASSLDGRSNQPQHF
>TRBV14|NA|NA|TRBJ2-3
TGTGCCAGCAGCCAAGTAAGGGATACGCAGTATTTT
CASSQVRDTQYF
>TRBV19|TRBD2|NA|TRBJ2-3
TGTGCCAGTAGTATCGCGGGAGTTGGTGCAGATACGCAGTATTTT
CASSIAGVGADTQYF
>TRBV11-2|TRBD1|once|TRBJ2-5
TGTGCCAGCAGCCCTGGACCGGACAGGGGGTGGGAGACCCAGTACTTC
CASSPGPDRGWETQYF
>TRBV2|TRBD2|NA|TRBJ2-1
TGTGCCAGCACCTTAAAGACTAGCGGGTACAATGAGCAGTTCTTC
CASTLKTSGYNEQFF
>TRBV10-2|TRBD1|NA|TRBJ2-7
TGCGCCAGCAGTGACGGGACAGATGGAAAGCAGTACTTC
CASSDGTDGKQYF
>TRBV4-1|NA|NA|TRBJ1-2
TGCGCCAGCAGCCAATCGGACCTCCTAACTTATGGCTACACCTTC
CASSQSDLLTYGYTF
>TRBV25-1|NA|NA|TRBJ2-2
TGTGCCAGCAGTGAATTCGGGGAGCTGTTTTTT
CASSEFGELFF
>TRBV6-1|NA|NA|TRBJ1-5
TGTGCCAGCAGTGAAGCCACCGGCGCGATATTAGTAAGCAATCAGCCCCAGCATTTT
CASSEATGAILVSNQPQHF
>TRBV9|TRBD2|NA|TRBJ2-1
TGTGCCAGCAGCGTAGCTGATAGCGGGGGGGTTAATGAGCAGTTCTTC
CASSVADSGGVNEQFF
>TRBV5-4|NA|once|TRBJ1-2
TGTGCCAGCAGCCCCCGGGGCGAAAGCTATGGCTACACCTTC
CASSPRGESYGYTF
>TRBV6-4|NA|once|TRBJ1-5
TGTGCCAGCAGCCAGAGTAGCAATCAGCCCCAGCATTTT
CASSQSSNQPQHF
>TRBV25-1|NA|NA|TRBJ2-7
TGTGCCAGCAGTGAAGTAGAGGGGCAGCTCGAGCAGTACTTC
CASSEVEGQLEQYF
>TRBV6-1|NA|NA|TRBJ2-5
TGTGCCAGCAGTGCGACTAGAGCAAAAGAGACCCAGTACTTC
CASSATRAKETQYF
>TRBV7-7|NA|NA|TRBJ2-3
TGTGCTAGCAGCCCGAGCGGGTTCACAGATACGCAGTATTTT
CASSPSGFTDTQYF
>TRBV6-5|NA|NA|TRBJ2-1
TGTGCCAGCAGTTATGGCAGGGTCCATGAGCAGTTCTTC
CASSYGRVHEQFF
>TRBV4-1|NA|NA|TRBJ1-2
TGCGCCAGCTCCGCAAGGGATGGCTACACCTTC
CASSARDGYTF
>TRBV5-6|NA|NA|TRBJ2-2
TGTGCCAGCAGCTTGGTAGGGAGAGGGACCGGGGAGCTGTTTTTT
CASSLVGRGTGELFF
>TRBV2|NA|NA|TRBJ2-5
TGTGCCAGCAGACTCAAAGAGACCCAGTACTTC
CASRLKETQYF
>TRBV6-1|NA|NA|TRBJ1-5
TGTGCCAGCAGCGAGGTTTGGTCAGGGAATCAGCCCCAGCATTTT
CASSEVWSGNQPQHF
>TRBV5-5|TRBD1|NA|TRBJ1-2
TGTGCCAGCAGCTACGGGACAGGGGGTAGCTATGGCTACACCTTC
CASSYGTGGSYGYTF
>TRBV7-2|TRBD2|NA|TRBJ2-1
TGTGCCAGCAGCGGAAGGGTGGTACTAGCGGACAATGAGCAGTTCTTC
CASSGRVVLADNEQFF
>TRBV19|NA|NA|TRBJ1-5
TGTGCCAGTAGAGAAGAACAGATTAGCAATCAGCCCCAGCATTTT
CASREEQISNQPQHF
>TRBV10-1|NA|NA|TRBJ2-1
TGCGCCAGCAGTGAGGGGGCTAGGTCGGGCGGGGAGCAGTTCTTC
CASSEGARSGGEQFF
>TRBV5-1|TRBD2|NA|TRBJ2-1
TGCGCCAGCAAGGCCGGGGGGAACGCCAATGAGCAGTTCTTC
CASKAGGNANEQFF
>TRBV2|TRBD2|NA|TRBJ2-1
TGTGCCAGCACCCAAGAGCGGGGGGGGAATGAGCAGTTCTTC
CASTQERGGNEQFF
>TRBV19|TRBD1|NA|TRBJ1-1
TGTGCCAGTAGTATAAATAGACAGGGGAGCACTGAAGCTTTCTTT
CASSINRQGSTEAFF
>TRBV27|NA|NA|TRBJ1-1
TGTGCCAGCAGGGACTGGCTGAACACTGAAGCTTTCTTT
CASRDWLNTEAFF
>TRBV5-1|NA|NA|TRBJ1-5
TGCGCCAGCAGCTCTCATACCCCAGCGATTCATCAGCCCCAGCATTTT
CASSSHTPAIHQPQHF
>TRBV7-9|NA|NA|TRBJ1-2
TGTGCCAGCAGCTTAGATTCGGGGGCGGCTAACGGCTACACCTTC
CASSLDSGAANGYTF
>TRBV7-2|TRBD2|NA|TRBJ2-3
TGTGCCAGCAGCAGGACTAGCGGGCGCACAGATACGCAGTATTTT
CASSRTSGRTDTQYF
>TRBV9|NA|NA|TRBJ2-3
TGTGCCAGCAGCGTTTCGAGGGGTGGCACAGATACGCAGTATTTT
CASSVSRGGTDTQYF
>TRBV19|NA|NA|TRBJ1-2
TGTGCCTCCTTACCTCGACGGATGGATATTAGGGGCTACACCTTC
CASLPRRMDIRGYTF
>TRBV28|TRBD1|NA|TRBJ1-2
TGTGCCAGCAGTGGGACAGGGGTCTATGGCTACACCTTC
CASSGTGVYGYTF
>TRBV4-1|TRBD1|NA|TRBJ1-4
TGCGCCAGCACCGGAACACTTAAACAGGGGGCAAATGAAAAACTGTTTTTT
CASTGTLKQGANEKLFF
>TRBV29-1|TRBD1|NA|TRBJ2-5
TGCAGCGTTGAATCCGACAGGGCACAAGAGACCCAGTACTTC
CSVESDRAQETQYF